The clone carrying this T cell receptor beta chain was observed once. The data are from a study of blood T cell repertoires in COVID-19. In the study overall: Sites in the United States, Italy and Spain provided acute and convalescent COVID-19 samples. From T cells, B-cell-depleted T cells, or PBMCs came the material, which was cDNA or gDNA.

The CDR3 has 14 residues. Germline V lookup: CDR1 GTSNPN, CDR2 SVGIG (reference sequence). V was clipped by 1 base and J by 9 bases, with 16 bases between them. Some clones are missing from TCRdb's copy, which holds only in-frame ones; the method was immunoSEQ multiplex PCR. Of 65,000 to 90,000 clones listed, approximately 90% are singletons. Sequenced material: peripheral blood. The chain employs TRBV30 and TRBJ1-5; no clear D gene. This sequence originates from a man aged 45-65 years with acute or convalescent COVID-19. CDR3 in DNA: TGTGCCTGGAGTGCCGCCGGGTATACTAGGCCCCAGCATTTT. This translates into CAWSAAGYTRPQHF.